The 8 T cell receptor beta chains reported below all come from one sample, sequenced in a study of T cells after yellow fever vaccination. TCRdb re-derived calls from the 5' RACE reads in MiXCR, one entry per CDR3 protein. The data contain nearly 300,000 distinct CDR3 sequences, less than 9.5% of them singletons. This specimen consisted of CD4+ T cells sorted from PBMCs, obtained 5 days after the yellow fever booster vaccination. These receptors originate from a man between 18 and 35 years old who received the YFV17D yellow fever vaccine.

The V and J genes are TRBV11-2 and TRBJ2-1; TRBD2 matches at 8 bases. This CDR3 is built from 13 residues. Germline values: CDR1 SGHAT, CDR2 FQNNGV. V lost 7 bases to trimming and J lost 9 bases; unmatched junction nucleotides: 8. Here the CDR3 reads CASTRSRGAEQFF. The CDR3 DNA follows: TGTGCCAGCACCCGATCGCGGGGGGCTGAGCAGTTCTTC.

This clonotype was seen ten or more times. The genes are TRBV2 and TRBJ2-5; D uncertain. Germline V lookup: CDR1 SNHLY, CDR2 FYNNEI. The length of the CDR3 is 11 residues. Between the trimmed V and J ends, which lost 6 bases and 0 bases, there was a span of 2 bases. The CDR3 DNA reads TGTGCCAGCAGGTACCAAGAGACCCAGTACTTC. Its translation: CASRYQETQYF.

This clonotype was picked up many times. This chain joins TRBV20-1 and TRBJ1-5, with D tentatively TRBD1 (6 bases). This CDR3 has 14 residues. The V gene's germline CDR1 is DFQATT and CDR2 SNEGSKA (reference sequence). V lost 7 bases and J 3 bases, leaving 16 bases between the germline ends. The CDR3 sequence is CSVPQGLNNQPQHF. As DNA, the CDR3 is TGCAGTGTTCCACAGGGTCTGAACAATCAGCCCCAGCATTTT.

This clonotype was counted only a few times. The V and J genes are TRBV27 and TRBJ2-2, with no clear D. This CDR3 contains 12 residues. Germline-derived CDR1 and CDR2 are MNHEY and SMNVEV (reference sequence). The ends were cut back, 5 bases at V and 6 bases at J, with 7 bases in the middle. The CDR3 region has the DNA TGTGCCAGCAGTCCCCCCTCCGGGGAGCTGTTTTTT. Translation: CASSPPSGELFF.

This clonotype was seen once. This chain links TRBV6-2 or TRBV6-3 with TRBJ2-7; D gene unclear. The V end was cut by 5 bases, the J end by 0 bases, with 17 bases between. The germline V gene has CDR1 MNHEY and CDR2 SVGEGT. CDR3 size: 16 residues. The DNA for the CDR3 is TGTGCCAGCAGTCCCCTAGGGCTGCAAACCTCCTACGAGCAGTACGTC. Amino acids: CASSPLGLQTSYEQYV.

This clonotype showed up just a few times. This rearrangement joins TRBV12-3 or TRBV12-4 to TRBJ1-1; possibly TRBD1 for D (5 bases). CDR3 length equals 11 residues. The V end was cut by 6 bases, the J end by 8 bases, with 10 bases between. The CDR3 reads CASSHRTEAFF. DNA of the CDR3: TGTGCCAGCAGCCACAGGACAGAAGCTTTCTTT.

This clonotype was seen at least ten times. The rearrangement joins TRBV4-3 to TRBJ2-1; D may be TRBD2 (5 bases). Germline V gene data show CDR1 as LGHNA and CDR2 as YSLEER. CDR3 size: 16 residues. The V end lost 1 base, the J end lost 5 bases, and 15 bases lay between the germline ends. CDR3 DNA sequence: TGCGCCAGCAGCCAAGTTAGGGCAGACGGGGACAATGAGCAGTTCTTC. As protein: CASSQVRADGDNEQFF.

The CDR3, as DNA: TGTGCCAGCAGTCCCCAGGGGTACTACAATGAGCAGTTCTTC. It codes for CASSPQGYYNEQFF. The chain employs TRBV27 and TRBJ2-1, with a tentative D call TRBD1 (6 bases). The CDR3 contains 14 residues. Deletions cut 5 bases from V and 3 bases from J, with 11 bases between. Germline V gene data show CDR1 as MNHEY and CDR2 as SMNVEV (reference sequence).